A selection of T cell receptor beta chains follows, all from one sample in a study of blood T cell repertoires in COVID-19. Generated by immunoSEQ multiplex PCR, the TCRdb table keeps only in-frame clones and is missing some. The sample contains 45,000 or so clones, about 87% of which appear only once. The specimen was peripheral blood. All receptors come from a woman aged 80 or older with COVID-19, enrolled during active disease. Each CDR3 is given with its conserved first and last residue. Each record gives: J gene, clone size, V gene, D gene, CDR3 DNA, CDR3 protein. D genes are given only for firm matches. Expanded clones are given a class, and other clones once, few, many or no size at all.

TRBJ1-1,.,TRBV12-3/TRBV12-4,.,TGTGCCAGCAGGAAAAGGGGGAACACTGAAGCTTTCTTT,CASRKRGNTEAFF
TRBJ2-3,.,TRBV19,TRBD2,TGTGCCAGTAGTATGGGACTAGCGGGAGGAGGGGGTATCGATACGCAGTATTTT,CASSMGLAGGGGIDTQYF
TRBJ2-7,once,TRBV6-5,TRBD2,TGTGCCAGCAGTTACACGGGGGGATCCTACGAGCAGTACTTC,CASSYTGGSYEQYF
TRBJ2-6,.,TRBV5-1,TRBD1,TGCGCCAGCACCTCGGGGACAGCTCTCTCTGGGGCCAACGTCCTGACTTTC,CASTSGTALSGANVLTF
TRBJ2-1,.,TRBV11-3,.,TGTGCCAGCAGTAACAGGATCCATGAGCAGTTCTTC,CASSNRIHEQFF
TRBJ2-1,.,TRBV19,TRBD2,TGTGCCAGTACCGTAATCGGACTAGCGGGGGGCAGAGGATACAATGAGCAGTTCTTC,CASTVIGLAGGRGYNEQFF
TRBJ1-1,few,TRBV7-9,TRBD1,TGTGCCAGCAGACCGACACAGGGGAACGCTGAAGCTTTCTTT,CASRPTQGNAEAFF
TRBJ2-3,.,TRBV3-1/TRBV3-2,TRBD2,TGTGCCAGCAGCCAAACCACCCCGTGGGGTAGCGGGAGTCACCGCACAGATACGCAGTATTTT,CASSQTTPWGSGSHRTDTQYF
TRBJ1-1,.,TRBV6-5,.,TGTGCCAGCAGTTTCACAGGACCAAGAGAAGCTTTCTTT,CASSFTGPREAFF
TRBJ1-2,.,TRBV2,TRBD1,TGTGCCAGCAGTGGCACAGGGGGCTATGGCTACACCTTC,CASSGTGGYGYTF
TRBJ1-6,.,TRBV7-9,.,TGTGCCAGCAGCTTAGTCGGGTCCATAACCCCCCTCCACTTT,CASSLVGSITPLHF
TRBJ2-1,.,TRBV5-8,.,TGTGCCAGCAGCTTGGGACAGCCATACAATGAGCAGTTCTTC,CASSLGQPYNEQFF
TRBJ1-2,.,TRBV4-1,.,TGCGCCAGCAGCCAAGTTAGTCGCTCTGGCTACACCTTC,CASSQVSRSGYTF
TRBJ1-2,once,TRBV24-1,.,TGTGCCACCAGTGATTTTTCAGGGTATGGCTACACCTTC,CATSDFSGYGYTF
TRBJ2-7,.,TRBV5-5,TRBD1,TGTGCCAGCAGCATAGGGACAGGCAGCTCCTACGAGCAGTACTTC,CASSIGTGSSYEQYF
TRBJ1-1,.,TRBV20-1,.,TGCAGTGCTTCACAGAACACTGAAGCTTTCTTT,CSASQNTEAFF
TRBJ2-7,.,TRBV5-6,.,TGTGCCAGCAGTCTTGGTACACACGAGCAGTACTTC,CASSLGTHEQYF
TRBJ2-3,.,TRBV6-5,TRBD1,TGTGCCAGCAGTACCCGGGGGACAGGGAAAGATACGCAGTATTTT,CASSTRGTGKDTQYF
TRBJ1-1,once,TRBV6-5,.,TGTGCCAGTCCGAGGGTTCCCGACACTGAAGCTTTCTTT,CASPRVPDTEAFF
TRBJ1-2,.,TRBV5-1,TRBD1,TGCGCCAGCAGCTTGGGACAGGGTAACTATGGCTACACCTTC,CASSLGQGNYGYTF
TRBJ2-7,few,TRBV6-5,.,TGTGCCACTGAGGGGGAGACCTCCTACGAGCAGTACTTC,CATEGETSYEQYF
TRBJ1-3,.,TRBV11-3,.,TGTGCCAGCAGCACAGGGCGCGGAAACACCATATATTTT,CASSTGRGNTIYF
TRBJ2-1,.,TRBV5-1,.,TGCGCCAGCAGCTCCCGGACAGACAATGAGCAGTTCTTC,CASSSRTDNEQFF
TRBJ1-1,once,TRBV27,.,TGTGCCAGCAGTAACAGCGGTAGCTTTCGGACTGAAGCTTTCTTT,CASSNSGSFRTEAFF
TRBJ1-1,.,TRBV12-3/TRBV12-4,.,TGTGCCAGCAGGCGACAGGCGAACACTGAAGCTTTCTTT,CASRRQANTEAFF
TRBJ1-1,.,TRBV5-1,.,TGCGCCAGCAGCTTGGAGAGGAGACCAACCGCTGAAGCTTTCTTT,CASSLERRPTAEAFF
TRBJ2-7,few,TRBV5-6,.,TGTGCCAGCAAGTTATTCGGAGGGTTCTACGAGCAGTACTTC,CASKLFGGFYEQYF
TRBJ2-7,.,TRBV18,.,TGTGCCAGCTCAGGGCGTGCCCCCCCCTACGAGCAGTACTTC,CASSGRAPPYEQYF
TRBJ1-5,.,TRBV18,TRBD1,TGTGCCAGCTCACCAGGAGGGGGCCAGGGCAATCAGCCCCAGCATTTT,CASSPGGGQGNQPQHF
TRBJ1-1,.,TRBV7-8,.,TGTGCCAGCAGTTTGGCTAGAGGAAACACTGAAGCTTTCTTT,CASSLARGNTEAFF
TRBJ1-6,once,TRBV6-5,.,TGTGCCACCCGGGAGAGGAGATTATCACCCCTCCACTTT,CATRERRLSPLHF
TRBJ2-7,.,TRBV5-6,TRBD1,TGTGCCAGCAGCCTTACGACCGCCGGGACAGGGCCCTACGAGCAGTACTTC,CASSLTTAGTGPYEQYF
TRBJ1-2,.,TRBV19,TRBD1,TGTGCCAGTAGTGTCACGGACAGGCTTGACTATGGCTACACCTTC,CASSVTDRLDYGYTF
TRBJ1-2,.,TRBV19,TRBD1,TGTGCCAGTAGTATTCGCGGGACAGGGGGCGCCTATGGCTACACCTTC,CASSIRGTGGAYGYTF